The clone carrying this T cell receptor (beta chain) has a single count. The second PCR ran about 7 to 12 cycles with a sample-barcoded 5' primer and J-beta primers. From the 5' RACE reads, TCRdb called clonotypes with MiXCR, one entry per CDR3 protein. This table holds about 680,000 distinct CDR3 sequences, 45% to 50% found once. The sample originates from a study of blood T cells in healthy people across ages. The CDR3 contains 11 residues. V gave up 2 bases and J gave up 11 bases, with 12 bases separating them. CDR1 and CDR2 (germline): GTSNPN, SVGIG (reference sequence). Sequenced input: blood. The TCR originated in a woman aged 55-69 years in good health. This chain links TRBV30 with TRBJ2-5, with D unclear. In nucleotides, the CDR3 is TGTGCCTGGAGTCCCCTCAGAGAGCAGTACTTC. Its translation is CAWSPLREQYF.